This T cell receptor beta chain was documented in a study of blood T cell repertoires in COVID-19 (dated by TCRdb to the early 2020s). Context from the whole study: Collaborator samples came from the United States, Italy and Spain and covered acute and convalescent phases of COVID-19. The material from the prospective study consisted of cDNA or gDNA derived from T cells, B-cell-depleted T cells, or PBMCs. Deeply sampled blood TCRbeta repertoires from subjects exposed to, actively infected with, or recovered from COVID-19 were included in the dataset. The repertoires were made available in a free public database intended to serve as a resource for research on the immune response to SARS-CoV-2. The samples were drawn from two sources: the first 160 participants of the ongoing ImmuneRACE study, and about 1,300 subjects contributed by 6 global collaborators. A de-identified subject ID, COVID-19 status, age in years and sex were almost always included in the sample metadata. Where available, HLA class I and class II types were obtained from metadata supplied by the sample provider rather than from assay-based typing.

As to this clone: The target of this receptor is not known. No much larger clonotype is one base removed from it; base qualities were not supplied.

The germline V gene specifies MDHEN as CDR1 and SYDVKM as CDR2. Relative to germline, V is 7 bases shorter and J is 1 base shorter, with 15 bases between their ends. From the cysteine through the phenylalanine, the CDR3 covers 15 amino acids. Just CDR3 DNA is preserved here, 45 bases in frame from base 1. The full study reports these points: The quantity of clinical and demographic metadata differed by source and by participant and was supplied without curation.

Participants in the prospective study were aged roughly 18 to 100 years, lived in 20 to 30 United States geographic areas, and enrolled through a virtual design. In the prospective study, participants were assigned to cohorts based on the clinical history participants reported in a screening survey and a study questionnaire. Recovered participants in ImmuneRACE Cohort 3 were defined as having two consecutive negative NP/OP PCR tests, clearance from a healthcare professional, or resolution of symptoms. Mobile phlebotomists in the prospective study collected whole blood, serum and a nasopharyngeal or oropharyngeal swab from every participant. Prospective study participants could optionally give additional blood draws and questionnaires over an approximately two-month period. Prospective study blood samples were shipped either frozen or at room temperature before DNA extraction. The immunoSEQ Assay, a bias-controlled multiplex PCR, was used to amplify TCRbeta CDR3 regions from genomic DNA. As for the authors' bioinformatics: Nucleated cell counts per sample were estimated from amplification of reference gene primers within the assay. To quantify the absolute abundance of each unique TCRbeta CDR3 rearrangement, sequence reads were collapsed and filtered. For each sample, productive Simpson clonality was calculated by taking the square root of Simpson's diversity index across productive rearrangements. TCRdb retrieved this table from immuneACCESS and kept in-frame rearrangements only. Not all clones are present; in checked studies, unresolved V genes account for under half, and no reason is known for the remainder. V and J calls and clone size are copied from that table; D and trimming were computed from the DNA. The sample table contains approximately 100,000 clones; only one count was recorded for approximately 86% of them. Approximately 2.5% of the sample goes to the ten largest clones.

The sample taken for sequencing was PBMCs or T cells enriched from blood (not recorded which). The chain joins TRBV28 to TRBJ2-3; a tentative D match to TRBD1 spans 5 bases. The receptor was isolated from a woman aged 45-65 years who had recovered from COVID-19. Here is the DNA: TGTGCCAGCACCAGATCGGACATAGGCACAGATACGCAGTATTTT. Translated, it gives CASTRSDIGTDTQYF.